These T cell receptor beta chains were read from a single sample in a study of metastatic and nonmetastatic thyroid tumors. TCRdb reanalyzed the PCR reads via MiXCR. Of approximately 35,000 clones in the sample, about 18% were seen once. Input material: blood. The source of these receptors is a male donor with papillary thyroid cancer or a benign thyroid nodule (not recorded which). Some clones in this sample may be carry-over from other donors' samples. The CDR3 runs from the conserved cysteine through the conserved F or W.

cdr3_aa: CAWNAQGGNQPQHF; j_call: TRBJ1-5; v_call: TRBV30
cdr3_aa: CATAGTETYQPQHF; j_call: TRBJ1-5; v_call: TRBV15
cdr3_aa: CASSLEWQESSPLHF; j_call: TRBJ1-6; v_call: TRBV5-1
cdr3_aa: CSARDQGEAQPQHF; j_call: TRBJ1-5; v_call: TRBV20-1
cdr3_aa: CASSFPRQGGDGYTF; j_call: TRBJ1-2; v_call: TRBV27
cdr3_aa: CSAGTSNTGELFF; j_call: TRBJ2-2; v_call: TRBV29-1
cdr3_aa: CASSLGGGQNIQYF; j_call: TRBJ2-4; v_call: TRBV7-2
cdr3_aa: CASSFSQDLYEQYF; j_call: TRBJ2-7; v_call: TRBV27
cdr3_aa: CSAIQGGNQPQHF; j_call: TRBJ1-5; v_call: TRBV20-1
cdr3_aa: CASSLWAAEETQYF; j_call: TRBJ2-5; v_call: TRBV7-8
cdr3_aa: CASSARGCNQMPEQYF; j_call: TRBJ2-7; v_call: TRBV11-2
cdr3_aa: CATSRDSAVGYEQYF; j_call: TRBJ2-7; v_call: TRBV15
cdr3_aa: CATYDGSGQYF; j_call: TRBJ2-7; v_call: TRBV6-1
cdr3_aa: CASKETPPYNEQFF; j_call: TRBJ2-1; v_call: TRBV28
cdr3_aa: CASSLGTFSNYGYTF; j_call: TRBJ1-2; v_call: TRBV5-4
cdr3_aa: CSARDLGEGGAYAQYF; j_call: TRBJ2-7; v_call: TRBV20-1
cdr3_aa: CASSHGTPNEKLFF; j_call: TRBJ1-4; v_call: TRBV7-6
cdr3_aa: CASILVQYNQPQHF; j_call: TRBJ1-5; v_call: TRBV7-9
cdr3_aa: CASSRGGVNTDTQYF; j_call: TRBJ2-3; v_call: TRBV5-1
cdr3_aa: CASSQWGTDTQYF; j_call: TRBJ2-3; v_call: TRBV4-2
cdr3_aa: CSARVGLGVEKLFF; j_call: TRBJ1-4; v_call: TRBV20-1
cdr3_aa: CASREDSLYGYTF; j_call: TRBJ1-2; v_call: TRBV12-3/TRBV12-4
cdr3_aa: CASSVRGAPGELFF; j_call: TRBJ2-2; v_call: TRBV6-2/TRBV6-3
cdr3_aa: CASSLSRQTGRSGNTIYF; j_call: TRBJ1-3; v_call: TRBV7-9
cdr3_aa: CASSQVVHSGYTF; j_call: TRBJ1-2; v_call: TRBV4-3
cdr3_aa: CASSLDGGSTDTQYF; j_call: TRBJ2-3; v_call: TRBV11-2
cdr3_aa: CSARDPPDRVGRQYF; j_call: TRBJ2-7; v_call: TRBV20-1
cdr3_aa: CASSFGQGNRETQYF; j_call: TRBJ2-5; v_call: TRBV2
cdr3_aa: CASSFHHSGANVLTF; j_call: TRBJ2-6; v_call: TRBV28
cdr3_aa: CASGGTGGWKTQYF; j_call: TRBJ2-5; v_call: TRBV3-1
cdr3_aa: CAWSVGQGLNQPQHF; j_call: TRBJ1-5; v_call: TRBV30
cdr3_aa: CASSSGQPNTEAFF; j_call: TRBJ1-1; v_call: TRBV5-1
cdr3_aa: CASSSYPQETQYF; j_call: TRBJ2-5; v_call: TRBV6-1
cdr3_aa: CASSTDFGRTEAFF; j_call: TRBJ1-1; v_call: TRBV5-1
cdr3_aa: CASSSDGAGVYNEQFF; j_call: TRBJ2-1; v_call: TRBV6-5
cdr3_aa: CASSLDVRDEQFF; j_call: TRBJ2-1; v_call: TRBV11-2
cdr3_aa: CASSLGAANTGELFF; j_call: TRBJ2-2; v_call: TRBV11-2
cdr3_aa: CASSTTPDSNQPQHF; j_call: TRBJ1-5; v_call: TRBV6-2/TRBV6-3
cdr3_aa: CASSSRQGLSNTEAFF; j_call: TRBJ1-1; v_call: TRBV11-3
cdr3_aa: CASRNPTASYEQYF; j_call: TRBJ2-7; v_call: TRBV2
cdr3_aa: CASSSSTGPNYEQYF; j_call: TRBJ2-7; v_call: TRBV5-4
cdr3_aa: CASRPGGTDTQYF; j_call: TRBJ2-3; v_call: TRBV7-3
cdr3_aa: CASSSSRGYEQYF; j_call: TRBJ2-7; v_call: TRBV13
cdr3_aa: CASSPSSGSPHEQFF; j_call: TRBJ2-1; v_call: TRBV12-3/TRBV12-4
cdr3_aa: CATSDSRDKSGELFF; j_call: TRBJ2-2; v_call: TRBV24-1
cdr3_aa: CASGKENTGELFF; j_call: TRBJ2-2; v_call: TRBV28
cdr3_aa: CASSSEQGWGPQHF; j_call: TRBJ1-5; v_call: TRBV28
cdr3_aa: CASSIGTGSNTEAFF; j_call: TRBJ1-1; v_call: TRBV19
cdr3_aa: CSAKHPSNTEAFF; j_call: TRBJ1-1; v_call: TRBV20-1
cdr3_aa: CATSDGRYGYTF; j_call: TRBJ1-2; v_call: TRBV24-1
cdr3_aa: CSVATGSLTGELFF; j_call: TRBJ2-2; v_call: TRBV29-1
cdr3_aa: CASSLGETTLGNEQFF; j_call: TRBJ2-1; v_call: TRBV11-2
cdr3_aa: CASSPGGYTEAFF; j_call: TRBJ1-1; v_call: TRBV6-2/TRBV6-3
cdr3_aa: CASSSNTDTQYF; j_call: TRBJ2-3; v_call: TRBV6-2/TRBV6-3
cdr3_aa: CSAIYGSSYYNEEFF; j_call: TRBJ2-1; v_call: TRBV20-1